This T cell receptor beta chain was captured in a study of blood T cell repertoires in COVID-19. The wider study: Spain, Italy and the United States supplied samples that represented acute and convalescent COVID-19. PBMCs, B-cell-depleted T cells, or T cells provided the cDNA or gDNA that made up the material.

The germline CDR1 and CDR2 sequences are SGHRS and YFSETQ. This CDR3 region has 14 residues. The ends were cut back, 1 base at V and 2 bases at J, with 10 bases in the middle. In the original processing: Estimation of nucleated cell counts relied on the amplification of reference gene primers. The assay was immunoSEQ multiplex PCR, and TCRdb's table has in-frame clones only and misses some. V and J calls and clone size are those listed in that table; D and trimming were worked out from the DNA. The repertoire holds about 220,000 clones, with 80% to 90% as singletons. V usage is TRBV5-1 and J usage is TRBJ2-7; tentative D call: TRBD1 (5 bases). The receptor was derived from a woman in her fifties or sixties who had recovered from COVID-19. The sequenced material came from peripheral blood. The DNA of the CDR3 is TGCGCCAGCAGCTTGACAGGAATTACCTACGAGCAGTACTTC. It is translated as CASSLTGITYEQYF. The whole variable domain, remainder taken from reference TRBV5-1 and TRBJ2-7, is KAGVTQTPRYLIKTRGQQVTLSCSPISGHRSVSWYQQTPGQGLQFLFEYFSETQRNKGNFPGRFSGRQFSNSRSEMNVSTLELGDSALYLCASSLTGITYEQYFGPGTRLTVT.